This T cell receptor (beta chain) was captured by sequencing in a study of blood T cell repertoires in COVID-19. Study context: Both acute and convalescent COVID-19 samples were obtained from the United States, Italy and Spain. T cells, B-cell-depleted T cells, or PBMCs provided the cDNA or gDNA that served as material.

The CDR3 is 13 amino acids. The ends lost 6 bases at V and 6 bases at J; junction bases unmatched: 7. Germline lookup yields CDR1 MNHEY and CDR2 SVGAGI. Source study methods: Using reference gene primer amplification, nucleated cell counts were estimated. Generated by immunoSEQ multiplex PCR, the TCRdb table keeps only in-frame clones and is missing some. The D gene and trimming were derived from the DNA, and the V and J assignments and clone size from that table. Of about 230,000 clones listed, 70% to 90% were seen once; the top ten hold more than 0.75%. The clonotype was recovered from a man in his forties with acute or convalescent COVID-19. Source material: peripheral blood. The chain combines TRBV6-5 with TRBJ1-1; TRBD1 aligns across 7 bases. The CDR3 sequence: CASSTGDRSEAFF. In DNA form, the CDR3 reads TGTGCCAGCAGCACAGGGGATAGGTCTGAAGCTTTCTTT.